Below, one TCR beta chain is given with its context. Antigen specificity is unknown. Read coverage stops 3 residues before the CDR3 terminus; the germline J gene supplies the remainder. This CDR3 has 15 residues. Germline V gene sequence: CDR1 MNHNS, CDR2 SASEGT. This sample is drawn from a study of T cells in women clearing cervical HPV infection. On the study more broadly: HLA type could not be excluded as a confounder. Study results and caveats: Cases and controls were distinguished at AUC approximately 0.81 by richness and V genes. T-cell numbers per sample were unknown and may explain richness differences.

The data were produced by immunoSEQ multiplex PCR, yet TCRdb's version contains in-frame clones alone and is incomplete. Its table lists around 35,000 clones. The sequenced sample was blood buffy coat. The origin of this receptor is a woman between 18 and 75 years old with a cervical HPV16 infection that either progressed to CIN3+ or cleared (not recorded which). The rearrangement links TRBV6-1 to TRBJ2-4; D remains ambiguous. This chain's CDR3 is CASSEMTYSNQPQYF. Incomplete CDR3 DNA: TGTGCCAGCAGTGAAATGACTTATAGCAATCAGCCT.